This paragraph reports one T cell receptor (beta chain). As yet, its antigen is unknown. The PCR employed 60 Vbeta primers together with 13 Jbeta primers. TCRdb keeps only in-frame clones here, not all; method: immunoSEQ multiplex PCR. The sample has around 140,000 clones; roughly 78% are singletons. These data originate in a study of cytomegalovirus exposure and HLA in healthy donors. Notes on the study in general: When analyzed later, a missense DCLRE1C variant was found to be linked to TCR beta V- and J-gene trimming.

The source of this sequence is a man aged 50 or older in good health and CMV-seropositive. The sequencing input was PBMCs.

The CDR3 region has the DNA TGCAGCGTTGCCACAGGGACTAGCGGGAAGGGAGAGACCCAGTACTTC. As protein: CSVATGTSGKGETQYF. This chain joins TRBV29-1 and TRBJ2-5, with 13 bases identical to TRBD2. After removal of 4 bases from V and 4 bases from J, the junction contained 9 bases not matched to a gene. This CDR3 is 16 amino acids long. In germline, CDR1 is SQVTM, CDR2 ANQGSEA. Full variable domain (remainder filled in from reference TRBV29-1 and TRBJ2-5): SAVISQKPSRDICQRGTSLTIQCQVDSQVTMMFWYRQQPGQSLTLIATANQGSEATYESGFVIDKFPISRPNLTFSTLTVSNMSPEDSSIYLCSVATGTSGKGETQYFGPGTRLLVL.